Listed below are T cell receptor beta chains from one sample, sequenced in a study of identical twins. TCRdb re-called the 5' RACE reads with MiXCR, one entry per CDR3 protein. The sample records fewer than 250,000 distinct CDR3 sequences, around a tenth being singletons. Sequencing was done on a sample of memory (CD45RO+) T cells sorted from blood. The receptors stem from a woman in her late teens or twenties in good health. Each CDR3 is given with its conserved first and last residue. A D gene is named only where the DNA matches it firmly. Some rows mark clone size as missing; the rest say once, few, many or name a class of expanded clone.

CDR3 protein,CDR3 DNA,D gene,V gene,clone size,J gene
CASRSIGRGPGDTQYF,TGTGCCAGCAGATCCATAGGCAGGGGCCCCGGAGATACGCAGTATTTT,.,TRBV7-2,many,TRBJ2-3
CASRIQGPNTGELFF,TGTGCCAGCCGAATACAGGGGCCGAACACCGGGGAGCTGTTTTTT,TRBD1,TRBV18,few,TRBJ2-2
CASSLPVKGYTF,TGTGCCAGCAGCTTACCAGTCAAAGGCTACACCTTC,.,TRBV7-9,many,TRBJ1-2
CSATIAGVSKNIQYF,TGCAGTGCTACCATAGCGGGAGTTTCCAAAAACATTCAGTACTTC,TRBD2,TRBV20-1,.,TRBJ2-4
CASSRGGLAQNEQFF,TGTGCCAGCAGCAGAGGGGGACTAGCCCAAAATGAGCAGTTCTTC,TRBD2,TRBV9,.,TRBJ2-1
CASSPWGRTEQFF,TGTGCCAGCAGCCCCTGGGGACGGACAGAGCAGTTCTTC,.,TRBV14,few,TRBJ2-1
CASSLQAGEGAQYF,TGTGCCAGCAGCTTACAAGCGGGGGAAGGGGCCCAGTACTTC,TRBD2,TRBV7-2,few,TRBJ2-5
CASSHWDSRTDTQYF,TGTGCCAGCAGCCACTGGGACAGCCGCACAGATACGCAGTATTTT,TRBD1,TRBV11-2,few,TRBJ2-3
CATGDLTKETQYF,TGTGCCACAGGGGACCTCACCAAAGAGACCCAGTACTTC,.,TRBV6-6,.,TRBJ2-5
CSVESSGSVTSTDTQYF,TGCAGCGTTGAATCCAGCGGGAGCGTTACTAGCACAGATACGCAGTATTTT,TRBD2,TRBV29-1,.,TRBJ2-3
CASRLGTGGGYEQYF,TGTGCCAGCAGACTTGGGACAGGGGGTGGTTACGAGCAGTACTTC,TRBD1,TRBV6-1,.,TRBJ2-7